This T cell receptor (beta chain) was recovered during a study of cytomegalovirus exposure and HLA in healthy donors. Primers: 60 Vbeta forward and 13 Jbeta reverse. Profiling relied on immunoSEQ multiplex PCR, and the TCRdb table lists in-frame clones only, not all of them. The table includes tens of thousands of clones, roughly 84% detected once. Overall study findings and caveats: Data from an earlier analysis indicated that most TCR beta V segments were productive either about 87% or about 30% of the time. V- and J-gene trimming in TCR beta was tied to a missense DCLRE1C variant by an analysis performed later. A later analysis reportedly found fewer N-insertions in an Asian-associated ancestry cluster than the roughly 700-donor mean. Several of the most significant clusters were apparently associated with common viral pathogens in a later analysis.

This CDR3 contains 13 residues. Per the germline V gene, CDR1 is MNHEY and CDR2 is SMNVEV (reference sequence). V was cut by 1 base and J by 4 bases, with 8 bases left in between. A word on this clone: Antigen unknown.

Sequences were obtained from PBMCs. This TCR derives from a man under 40 in good health and CMV-seronegative. This chain connects TRBV27 to TRBJ2-7; D may be TRBD2 (5 bases). The CDR3 bases are TGTGCCAGCAGTTTATTCGGGGAGTACGAGCAGTACTTC. It encodes CASSLFGEYEQYF.